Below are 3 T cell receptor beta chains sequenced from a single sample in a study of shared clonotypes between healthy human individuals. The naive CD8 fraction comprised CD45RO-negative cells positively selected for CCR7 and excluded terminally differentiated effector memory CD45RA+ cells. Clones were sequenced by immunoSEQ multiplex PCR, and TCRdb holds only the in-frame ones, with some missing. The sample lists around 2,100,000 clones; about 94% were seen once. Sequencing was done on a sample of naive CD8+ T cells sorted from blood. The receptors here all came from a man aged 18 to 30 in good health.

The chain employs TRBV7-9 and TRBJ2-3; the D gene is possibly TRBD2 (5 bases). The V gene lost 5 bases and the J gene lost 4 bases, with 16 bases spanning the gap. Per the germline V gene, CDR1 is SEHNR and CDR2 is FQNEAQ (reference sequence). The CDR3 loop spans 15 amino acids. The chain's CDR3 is CASSGLVGAADTQYF. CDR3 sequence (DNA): TGTGCCAGCAGCGGCCTCGTGGGAGCGGCAGATACGCAGTATTTT.

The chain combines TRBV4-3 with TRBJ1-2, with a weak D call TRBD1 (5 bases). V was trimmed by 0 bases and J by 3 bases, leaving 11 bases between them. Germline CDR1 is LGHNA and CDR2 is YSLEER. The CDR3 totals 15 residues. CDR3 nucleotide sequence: TGCGCCAGCAGCCAAGAAAGGGGCATTTACTATGGCTACACCTTC. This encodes CASSQERGIYYGYTF.

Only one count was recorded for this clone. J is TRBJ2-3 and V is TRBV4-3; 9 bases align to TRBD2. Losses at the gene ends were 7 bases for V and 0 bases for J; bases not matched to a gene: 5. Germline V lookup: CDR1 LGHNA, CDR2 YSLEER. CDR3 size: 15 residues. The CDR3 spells CASTASGASTDTQYF. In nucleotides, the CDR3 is TGCGCCAGCACGGCTAGCGGGGCTAGCACAGATACGCAGTATTTT.